This T cell receptor (beta chain) was sequenced during a study of identical twins. TCRdb called the 5' RACE reads again in MiXCR, with one record for every CDR3 protein. The sample has about 720,000 distinct CDR3 sequences, around a sixth seen once; the top ten hold approximately 14%. This clonotype appeared a few times. The CDR3 spans 16 residues. V shed 5 bases, J shed 6 bases, and the junction held 6 bases outside the gene matches. Germline CDR1 and CDR2: SEHNR and FQNEAQ (reference sequence). This sample also belongs to another study, concerning T cells expressing NK-cell markers.

The receptor was derived from a woman between 18 and 29 years old in good health. The sample was PBMCs. This chain uses TRBV7-9 with TRBJ2-1; 14 nucleotides align to TRBD2. In DNA, the CDR3 is TGTGCCAGCAGCCGCCTGACTAGCGGGGGGGCCAATGAGCAGTTCTTC. Translating gives CASSRLTSGGANEQFF. Looking up the rest from reference TRBV7-9 and TRBJ2-1 gives the full variable domain: DTGVSQNPRHKITKRGQNVTFRCDPISEHNRLYWYRQTLGQGPEFLTYFQNEAQLEKSRLLSDRFSAERPKGSFSTLEIQRTEQGDSAMYLCASSRLTSGGANEQFFGPGTRLTVL.